This T cell receptor (beta chain) was profiled in a study of T cells expressing NK-cell markers. On the study more broadly: The authors derived TCR beta repertoires from sorted CD3+CD56+NKG2C+, CD3+CD56+NKG2C- and CD3+CD56-NKG2C+ T cells.

The CDR3 is 13 amino acids. CDR1 and CDR2 (germline): SQVTM, ANQGSEA. About this clonotype itself: Antigen specificity is unknown.

Using the 5' RACE reads, TCRdb records one entry per CDR3 protein without DNA. The sample totals fewer than 400,000 distinct CDR3 sequences. Points from the study as a whole: The same clonotypes also predominated in the CD3+CD56-NKG2C+ fraction of a few donors.

The chain has TRBV29-1 and TRBJ2-1. The sequenced sample was blood T cells: a sorted CD56 or NKG2C T cell subset, CD4+ or CD8+ T cells, or bulk PBMC T cells (not recorded which). The TCR comes from a woman in her 50s in good health. This CDR3 reads CSVEDLVGDSQFF.